Listed below are T cell receptor beta chains from one sample, sequenced in a study of blood T cell repertoires in COVID-19. Measured with immunoSEQ multiplex PCR; TCRdb has only the in-frame clones, and not every one. The repertoire holds roughly 160,000 clones, with roughly 86% as singletons. Source material: peripheral blood. All receptors derive from a woman older than 75 with COVID-19, enrolled during active disease. Each CDR3 is given with its conserved first and last residue. Fields, in order: CDR3 DNA, CDR3 protein, clone size, D gene, V gene, J gene. The D gene is left open where the match is weak. The listing skips clone size in some rows; elsewhere it reads once, few, many or a size class.

CDR3 DNA: TGCGCCAGCAGTCTGACACGCCATAATTCACCCCTCCACTTT
CDR3 protein: CASSLTRHNSPLHF
clone size: NA
D gene: NA
V gene: TRBV5-1
J gene: TRBJ1-6

CDR3 DNA: TGTGCCACCAGTGATTTGAAGGGGAATGAGCAGTTCTTC
CDR3 protein: CATSDLKGNEQFF
clone size: NA
D gene: NA
V gene: TRBV24-1
J gene: TRBJ2-1

CDR3 DNA: TGTGCCAGCAGCCCCGGGACTAACAAAGACTACGAGCAGTACTTC
CDR3 protein: CASSPGTNKDYEQYF
clone size: NA
D gene: TRBD2
V gene: TRBV7-2
J gene: TRBJ2-7

CDR3 DNA: TGTGCCAGCTCACCACGGGGGACAGGGCCGGAGCAGTACTTC
CDR3 protein: CASSPRGTGPEQYF
clone size: once
D gene: TRBD1
V gene: TRBV18
J gene: TRBJ2-7

CDR3 DNA: TGTGCCAGCAGCTCCGGGTCCCCGGTGGGAGCTTTCTTT
CDR3 protein: CASSSGSPVGAFF
clone size: NA
D gene: NA
V gene: TRBV28
J gene: TRBJ1-1

CDR3 DNA: TGCGCCAGCTCCCCAGCGCGCACTAACGAGCAGTACTTC
CDR3 protein: CASSPARTNEQYF
clone size: once
D gene: NA
V gene: TRBV4-3
J gene: TRBJ2-7

CDR3 DNA: TGTGCCAGCAGCCCAGCGGGCCGCCCAGATACGCAGTATTTT
CDR3 protein: CASSPAGRPDTQYF
clone size: NA
D gene: NA
V gene: TRBV3-1/TRBV3-2
J gene: TRBJ2-3

CDR3 DNA: TGTGCCAGCAGCCCAGGGGCAGGAACCTACGAGCAGTACTTC
CDR3 protein: CASSPGAGTYEQYF
clone size: NA
D gene: NA
V gene: TRBV4-2
J gene: TRBJ2-7

CDR3 DNA: TGTGCCAGCAGCGGACAGGGGTTCATCTACGAGCAGTACTTC
CDR3 protein: CASSGQGFIYEQYF
clone size: NA
D gene: TRBD1
V gene: TRBV6-5
J gene: TRBJ2-7

CDR3 DNA: TGCAGCGGAGAAGGGGACAGGGGTTTCACTGAAGCTTTCTTT
CDR3 protein: CSGEGDRGFTEAFF
clone size: NA
D gene: TRBD1
V gene: TRBV29-1
J gene: TRBJ1-1

CDR3 DNA: TGTGCCAGCAGTGAATTCCTAGCGGGATCCCCCCAGTACTTC
CDR3 protein: CASSEFLAGSPQYF
clone size: few
D gene: TRBD2
V gene: TRBV2
J gene: TRBJ2-5

CDR3 DNA: TGTGCCAGCAGCGTAGGACAGGGGGCCCCGAACACCGGGGAGCTGTTTTTT
CDR3 protein: CASSVGQGAPNTGELFF
clone size: NA
D gene: TRBD1
V gene: TRBV9
J gene: TRBJ2-2

CDR3 DNA: TGTGCCAGTAGTATAGCGGGACAGTCTGCAACTAATGAAAAACTGTTTTTT
CDR3 protein: CASSIAGQSATNEKLFF
clone size: NA
D gene: TRBD1
V gene: TRBV19
J gene: TRBJ1-4

CDR3 DNA: TGTGCCAGCAGCCCAGCGGGAGGGTTCGCCAACGTCCTGACTTTC
CDR3 protein: CASSPAGGFANVLTF
clone size: NA
D gene: TRBD2
V gene: TRBV7-2
J gene: TRBJ2-6

CDR3 DNA: TGTGCCAGCAGGGGACTAGCGGCGAACTCCTACAATGAGCAGTTCTTC
CDR3 protein: CASRGLAANSYNEQFF
clone size: once
D gene: TRBD2
V gene: TRBV28
J gene: TRBJ2-1

CDR3 DNA: TGCGCCAGCAGACCCTTCTCCGGGACAGGGGGCCTCGTCCTCTTT
CDR3 protein: CASRPFSGTGGLVLF
clone size: NA
D gene: TRBD1
V gene: TRBV5-1
J gene: TRBJ1-1

CDR3 DNA: TGTGCCAGCAGCTTGGACCGGGGCTATGGCTACACCTTC
CDR3 protein: CASSLDRGYGYTF
clone size: NA
D gene: NA
V gene: TRBV5-6
J gene: TRBJ1-2

CDR3 DNA: TGTGCCAGCAGTTTGAGCTCCGGGACAGGGCCCAACTATGGCTACACCTTC
CDR3 protein: CASSLSSGTGPNYGYTF
clone size: NA
D gene: TRBD1
V gene: TRBV28
J gene: TRBJ1-2

CDR3 DNA: TGTGCCAGCACCCTTTCTAGCGGTGGTTTCTACGAGCAGTACTTC
CDR3 protein: CASTLSSGGFYEQYF
clone size: NA
D gene: TRBD2
V gene: TRBV27
J gene: TRBJ2-7

CDR3 DNA: TGTGCCAGCAGCTTAACTAGCGGGAGGACCTACGAGCAGTACTTC
CDR3 protein: CASSLTSGRTYEQYF
clone size: NA
D gene: TRBD2
V gene: TRBV7-8
J gene: TRBJ2-7

CDR3 DNA: TGTGCCACCAGTGATGGAGGATCGGTCGAGCAGTACTTC
CDR3 protein: CATSDGGSVEQYF
clone size: NA
D gene: NA
V gene: TRBV24-1
J gene: TRBJ2-7

CDR3 DNA: TGTGCCAGCAGCTTAGAGGGACAGGGGAATCAGCCCCAGCATTTT
CDR3 protein: CASSLEGQGNQPQHF
clone size: NA
D gene: TRBD1
V gene: TRBV7-9
J gene: TRBJ1-5

CDR3 DNA: TGTGCCAGCAGCCCAACCCGGGAAGAGACCCAGTACTTC
CDR3 protein: CASSPTREETQYF
clone size: NA
D gene: NA
V gene: TRBV7-3
J gene: TRBJ2-5

CDR3 DNA: TGTGCCACCAGCAGAGTGGGGGACAGCTACACTGAAGCTTTCTTT
CDR3 protein: CATSRVGDSYTEAFF
clone size: NA
D gene: TRBD1
V gene: TRBV15
J gene: TRBJ1-1

CDR3 DNA: TGTGCCAGTAGTAATTACCTCGAGGGTGGAAACACCATATATTTT
CDR3 protein: CASSNYLEGGNTIYF
clone size: NA
D gene: NA
V gene: TRBV19
J gene: TRBJ1-3

CDR3 DNA: TGTGCCAGCACCCCGTCGAAGGGGCCATATGGCTACACCTTC
CDR3 protein: CASTPSKGPYGYTF
clone size: NA
D gene: NA
V gene: TRBV7-2
J gene: TRBJ1-2

CDR3 DNA: TGTGCCAGCAGCCCTCCAGGGGGTGGAAGATTCTATGGCTACACCTTC
CDR3 protein: CASSPPGGGRFYGYTF
clone size: NA
D gene: TRBD1
V gene: TRBV7-9
J gene: TRBJ1-2

CDR3 DNA: TGTGCCAGCAAACAGGGGATTATCCATAATTCACCCCTCCACTTT
CDR3 protein: CASKQGIIHNSPLHF
clone size: NA
D gene: TRBD1
V gene: TRBV27
J gene: TRBJ1-6

CDR3 DNA: TGTGCCAGTAGAGACAGTGGATACTATGGCTACACCTTC
CDR3 protein: CASRDSGYYGYTF
clone size: NA
D gene: NA
V gene: TRBV19
J gene: TRBJ1-2

CDR3 DNA: TGTGCCAGCAGTCTTTACCGACAGGGGGGTGGCGAGCAGTACTTC
CDR3 protein: CASSLYRQGGGEQYF
clone size: NA
D gene: TRBD1
V gene: TRBV27
J gene: TRBJ2-7

CDR3 DNA: TGTGCCACCAGTGACCCCACACGACAAGCAGATACGCAGTATTTT
CDR3 protein: CATSDPTRQADTQYF
clone size: NA
D gene: NA
V gene: TRBV24-1
J gene: TRBJ2-3

CDR3 DNA: TGTGCCAGCAGTACAGGGAACTATGGCTACACCTTC
CDR3 protein: CASSTGNYGYTF
clone size: NA
D gene: NA
V gene: TRBV5-4
J gene: TRBJ1-2

CDR3 DNA: TGTGCCAGCAGTTTATCCCTCCCGAACACTGAAGCTTTCTTT
CDR3 protein: CASSLSLPNTEAFF
clone size: NA
D gene: NA
V gene: TRBV28
J gene: TRBJ1-1

CDR3 DNA: TGTGCCACCAGCAGAGATCTCACAGGGGATTACTATGGCTACACCTTC
CDR3 protein: CATSRDLTGDYYGYTF
clone size: NA
D gene: TRBD1
V gene: TRBV15
J gene: TRBJ1-2

CDR3 DNA: TGTGCCAGCAGTCCCGGGACAGGGGGCGAGCAGTACTTC
CDR3 protein: CASSPGTGGEQYF
clone size: NA
D gene: TRBD1
V gene: TRBV7-3
J gene: TRBJ2-7

CDR3 DNA: TGTGCCAGCAGCCGTGACTCGGGACAGGGGCAAAAACTGTTTTTT
CDR3 protein: CASSRDSGQGQKLFF
clone size: NA
D gene: TRBD1
V gene: TRBV3-1/TRBV3-2
J gene: TRBJ1-4

CDR3 DNA: TGTGCCACCACAACCTCTAGCGGCCACTACAATGAGCAGTTCTTC
CDR3 protein: CATTTSSGHYNEQFF
clone size: NA
D gene: TRBD2
V gene: TRBV28
J gene: TRBJ2-1

CDR3 DNA: TGTGCCAGCAGTCGTGCTCCGGGGGAACCAGAGACCCAGTACTTC
CDR3 protein: CASSRAPGEPETQYF
clone size: once
D gene: NA
V gene: TRBV7-2
J gene: TRBJ2-5

CDR3 DNA: TGCAGCGTTGAAAGGGGCGGAACTGAAGCTTTCTTT
CDR3 protein: CSVERGGTEAFF
clone size: NA
D gene: NA
V gene: TRBV29-1
J gene: TRBJ1-1

CDR3 DNA: TGTGCCAGCAGCGGCCAGGGGGCTGGCTACACCTTC
CDR3 protein: CASSGQGAGYTF
clone size: NA
D gene: TRBD1
V gene: TRBV6-2/TRBV6-3
J gene: TRBJ1-2

CDR3 DNA: TGTGCCAGTAGACGCGCGCACAGGGACTCCTACGAGCAGTACTTC
CDR3 protein: CASRRAHRDSYEQYF
clone size: NA
D gene: NA
V gene: TRBV19
J gene: TRBJ2-7

CDR3 DNA: TGTGCCAGCAACCCCAGGGGCACAGATACGCAGTATTTT
CDR3 protein: CASNPRGTDTQYF
clone size: few
D gene: NA
V gene: TRBV3-1/TRBV3-2
J gene: TRBJ2-3

CDR3 DNA: TGTGCCAGCTCACCAGCGGGACGGGTGTACTACGAGCAGTACTTC
CDR3 protein: CASSPAGRVYYEQYF
clone size: NA
D gene: NA
V gene: TRBV18
J gene: TRBJ2-7

CDR3 DNA: NA
CDR3 protein: CASSPDFGNEQFF
clone size: NA
D gene: NA
V gene: TRBV7-3
J gene: TRBJ2-1

CDR3 DNA: TGTGCCAGCAGCTTGGTCGGGGGACCCAATGAAAAACTGTTTTTT
CDR3 protein: CASSLVGGPNEKLFF
clone size: NA
D gene: NA
V gene: TRBV5-5
J gene: TRBJ1-4

CDR3 DNA: TGTGCCACCAGTGATGAGGGAGTTTTCGATACGCAGTATTTT
CDR3 protein: CATSDEGVFDTQYF
clone size: NA
D gene: NA
V gene: TRBV24-1
J gene: TRBJ2-3